Following are 2 T cell receptor beta chains from one sample sequenced in a study of cytomegalovirus exposure and HLA in healthy donors (dated by TCRdb to about 2017). Library construction relied on the immunoSEQ multiplex PCR assay. Entries here come from immuneACCESS through TCRdb and include only in-frame sequences with V and J called. Some clones fail to appear in such tables; in the studies checked, an unresolved V gene covers under half of the shortfall, and the cause of the remainder is unknown. The sample profile shows 120,000 or so clones; 90% to 96% of them were found once. About 1.7% of the sample comes from the top ten. Sequencing was done on a sample of PBMCs. The receptor set was obtained from a man younger than 35 in good health and CMV-seronegative.

The V call is TRBV6-8, the J call TRBJ2-7, with a possible D match to TRBD1 (6 bases). The ends were cut back, 4 bases at V and 3 bases at J, with 13 bases in the middle. CDR3 size: 14 residues. Germline CDR1 reads MNHGY; CDR2 reads SAAAGT. The CDR3 spells CASSFGQSSYEQYF. The CDR3 DNA reads as TGTGCCAGCAGTTTCGGACAGAGCAGCTACGAGCAGTACTTC.

The genes are TRBV27 and TRBJ1-2; TRBD1 matches at 10 bases. The CDR3 consists of 16 residues. Germline lookup yields CDR1 MNHEY and CDR2 SMNVEV (reference sequence). V was pared by 2 bases and J by 5 bases, with 8 bases of the junction left unmatched. CDR3 protein: CASSLIPPGQGYGYTF. DNA for the CDR3: TGTGCCAGCAGTTTAATCCCCCCGGGACAGGGGTATGGCTACACCTTC.